The 28 T cell receptor beta chains in this list originate from one sample, sequenced in a study of shared clonotypes between healthy human individuals. Sequenced by immunoSEQ multiplex PCR; TCRdb stores in-frame clones only, minus some. The data show about 1.5 million clones, around 97% seen once. Sequenced: naive CD4+ T cells sorted from blood. Sample subset: CD45RA+ positively selected. Source of these receptors: a man aged 25 to 40 in good health.

Worth noting for this clone: This specimen includes other DNA sequences encoding the same CDR3. V and J are TRBV5-1 and TRBJ2-2, with D unclear. Germline V gene sequence: CDR1 SGHRS, CDR2 YFSETQ. The ends were cut back, 0 bases at V and 0 bases at J, with 6 bases in the middle. The CDR3 sequence is 15 residues long. In DNA form, the CDR3 reads TGCGCCAGCAGCTTGGTGGGATCGAACACCGGGGAGCTGTTTTTT. Its translation is CASSLVGSNTGELFF.

The chain combines TRBV28 with TRBJ1-2, with D unclear. V was trimmed by 2 bases and J by 5 bases, leaving 6 bases between them. Germline V CDR1 and CDR2: MDHEN, SYDVKM. The CDR3 has 12 residues. The CDR3 reads CASSLRRYGYTF. The CDR3 nucleotides read TGTGCCAGCAGTTTACGGCGGTATGGCTACACCTTC.

V gene TRBV5-1 combines with J gene TRBJ2-1; TRBD2 agrees at 10 bases. The CDR3 has 16 residues. With 0 bases clipped from V and 4 bases from J, the junction kept 4 bases outside the gene matches. The germline V gene encodes CDR1 SGHRS and CDR2 YFSETQ. CDR3 residues: CASSLASGRGYNEQFF. CDR3 DNA: TGCGCCAGCAGCTTGGCAAGCGGGAGGGGTTACAATGAGCAGTTCTTC.

J is TRBJ2-3 and V is TRBV7-3; 10 bases map to TRBD2. CDR3 size: 16 residues. V was clipped by 4 bases and J by 4 bases; unmatched bases: 8. Germline V CDR1 and CDR2: SGHTA, FQGTGA. In DNA, the CDR3 is TGTGCCAGCAGCTCGGCCCTAGCGGGAGCGGCAGATACGCAGTATTTT. It codes for CASSSALAGAADTQYF.

Written as DNA, the CDR3 is TGTGCCAGCAGCCCAATTAATCAGGGATCCTATGGCTACACCTTC. It yields the protein CASSPINQGSYGYTF. The chain combines TRBV2 with TRBJ1-2, with D possibly matching TRBD1 (5 bases). V was clipped by 6 bases and J by 4 bases, with 18 bases between them. This CDR3 has 15 amino acids. Germline CDR1 and CDR2: SNHLY and FYNNEI.

The chain combines TRBV7-2 with TRBJ1-5; 9 bases align to TRBD1. V lost 5 bases to trimming and J lost 2 bases; unmatched junction nucleotides: 4. CDR1 is SGHTA, CDR2 FQGNSA, per germline. This CDR3 contains 15 residues. DNA of the CDR3: TGTGCCAGCAGCACCAGGACAGGGGGCAATCAGCCCCAGCATTTT. It specifies CASSTRTGGNQPQHF. Looking up the rest from reference TRBV7-2 and TRBJ1-5 gives the full variable domain: GAGVSQSPSNKVTEKGKDVELRCDPISGHTALYWYRQSLGQGLEFLIYFQGNSAPDKSGLPSDRFSAERTGGSVSTLTIQRTQQEDSAVYLCASSTRTGGNQPQHFGDGTRLSIL.

The V gene is TRBV7-9, the J gene TRBJ2-3, with TRBD1 matching 9 bases. The junction had 9 bases not matched to a gene; V was cut back by 0 bases and J by 8 bases. CDR1 and CDR2 from the germline V gene are SEHNR and FQNEAQ (reference sequence). This CDR3 spans 16 amino acids. The CDR3 region has the DNA TGTGCCAGCAGCTTAGCCGGGACAGGGATGGCGGGTACGCAGTATTTT. Translation gives CASSLAGTGMAGTQYF. The full variable domain, its missing parts supplied by reference TRBV7-9 and TRBJ2-3, is DTGVSQNPRHKITKRGQNVTFRCDPISEHNRLYWYRQTLGQGPEFLTYFQNEAQLEKSRLLSDRFSAERPKGSFSTLEIQRTEQGDSAMYLCASSLAGTGMAGTQYFGPGTRLTVL.

This sequence joins TRBV9 and TRBJ2-2; D not resolved. From germline, CDR1 is SGDLS and CDR2 YYNGEE. The CDR3 runs to 14 residues. Trimming took off 3 bases at V and 1 base at J, with 7 bases between the two ends. The DNA for the CDR3 is TGTGCCAGCAGCGCTAGGGTGAACACCGGGGAGCTGTTTTTT. This sequence encodes CASSARVNTGELFF.

This clone was picked up a small number of times. This chain links TRBV21-1 with TRBJ2-7; TRBD1, the table's D call, lacks a check against the DNA. TRBV21-1 has pseudogene status. CDR3 length equals 14 residues. CDR3 in amino acids: CASANHFRGYEQYF. The CDR3 DNA is TGTGCCAGCGCTAACCACTTCAGGGGTTACGAGCAGTACTTC.

The table lists this clone with a count of one. This chain links TRBV7-2 with TRBJ2-1; the D is unclear. The CDR3 has 13 amino acids. V was shortened by 5 bases and J by 9 bases, with 14 bases between the two germline ends. Germline assignment: CDR1 SGHTA and CDR2 FQGNSA. CDR3: CASSQGRSGEQFF. CDR3 bases: TGTGCCAGCAGCCAAGGGCGTTCGGGTGAGCAGTTCTTC.

The gene calls are TRBV30 and TRBJ2-4; 11 nucleotides match TRBD2. Per the germline V gene, CDR1 is GTSNPN and CDR2 is SVGIG (reference sequence). This CDR3 contains 19 residues. Trimming removed 3 bases from V and 0 bases from J; junction bases left unmatched: 13. CDR3 DNA sequence: TGTGCCTGGAGCATACCGGGACTAGCGGCACAAAGAGCCAAAAACATTCAGTACTTC. Translation gives CAWSIPGLAAQRAKNIQYF.

The chain carries TRBV6-1 and TRBJ1-4; unclear D gene. The CDR3 is 15 amino acids. The germline V gene encodes CDR1 MNHNS and CDR2 SASEGT. V lost 3 bases, J lost 0 bases, and 8 bases lay in between. As DNA, the CDR3 is TGTGCCAGCAGTGAGGAGGGCACAACTAATGAAAAACTGTTTTTT. Protein: CASSEEGTTNEKLFF.

The chain couples TRBV6-5 to TRBJ2-7; 7 nucleotides align to TRBD2. This CDR3 is built from 15 residues. The V segment lost 1 base and the J segment 3 bases; nucleotides outside the gene matches: 6. Germline V CDR1 and CDR2: MNHEY, SVGAGI. The CDR3 spells CASSYYTGEGYEQYF. DNA for the CDR3: TGTGCCAGCAGTTACTATACGGGGGAGGGCTACGAGCAGTACTTC.

V is TRBV20-1 and J is TRBJ2-1; D is unclear. The CDR3 is 11 amino acids. CDR1 is DFQATT, CDR2 SNEGSKA, per germline (reference sequence). Trimming took off 3 bases at V and 5 bases at J, with 5 bases between the two ends. The chain's CDR3 is CSASGHNEQFF. The CDR3 DNA reads TGCAGTGCTAGTGGTCACAATGAGCAGTTCTTC.

The chain combines TRBV28 with TRBJ1-2, with D uncertain. This CDR3 spans 13 amino acids. Per the germline V gene, CDR1 is MDHEN and CDR2 is SYDVKM. V shed 3 bases and J shed 8 bases, with 13 bases lying between them. This CDR3 reads CASSFGSRRGYTF. The CDR3 DNA reads TGTGCCAGCAGTTTTGGCAGTCGAAGGGGCTACACCTTC.

The rearrangement joins TRBV5-1 to TRBJ2-1, with D hard to call. V lost 0 bases and J 1 base, leaving 11 bases between the germline ends. This CDR3 comprises 16 residues. The germline V gene has CDR1 SGHRS and CDR2 YFSETQ. In nucleotides, the CDR3 is TGCGCCAGCAGCTTGGCCCTAGACTCTTCCTACAATGAGCAGTTCTTC. The encoded protein is CASSLALDSSYNEQFF.

The CDR3 DNA reads as TGTGCCAGCAGCCCCCCCCACCTCTACGAGCAGTACTTC. This translates into CASSPPHLYEQYF. The chain recombines TRBV9 with TRBJ2-7; D call uncertain. Germline V gives CDR1 SGDLS, CDR2 YYNGEE. This CDR3 spans 13 amino acids. V was shortened by 4 bases and J by 3 bases, with 11 bases between the two germline ends.

This chain uses TRBV5-8 with TRBJ1-2, with 7 bases that match TRBD1. This CDR3 spans 14 amino acids. The germline gives CDR1 SGHTS, CDR2 YDEGEE. V shed 4 bases, J shed 6 bases, and the junction held 9 bases outside the gene matches. The CDR3 sequence is CASSPADRADGYTF. The CDR3 nucleotides are TGTGCCAGCAGCCCCGCTGACAGGGCGGATGGCTACACCTTC.

The J gene is TRBJ2-2, the V gene TRBV10-1, with D perhaps TRBD1 or TRBD2 (5 bases each). The CDR3 extends over 16 amino acids. V lost 4 bases and J 5 bases, leaving 17 bases between the germline ends. Germline assignment: CDR1 WNHNN and CDR2 SYGVQD (reference sequence). The CDR3 coding sequence is TGCGCCAGCAGTGCTACCGGGACGTCCGTTACCGGGGAGCTGTTTTTT. It codes for CASSATGTSVTGELFF.

The V gene is TRBV5-3, the J gene TRBJ2-3, with no clear D. TRBV5-3 is identified as an open reading frame with a role that is uncertain. V was trimmed by 2 bases and J by 8 bases, leaving 21 bases between them. The CDR3 spans 16 residues. The CDR3 DNA sequence: TGTGCCAGAAGCTTCGACCCCACCCTCCCCCAAAGTACGCAGTATTTT. This translates into CARSFDPTLPQSTQYF.

The rearrangement uses TRBV2 and TRBJ2-3, with TRBD2 matching over 7 bases. CDR3 length equals 13 residues. The J segment lost 1 base and the V segment lost 10 bases, leaving 5 bases of the junction unmatched. Per germline, CDR1 SNHLY and CDR2 FYNNEI. The CDR3 loop is CAKSRGGTDTQYF. Here the CDR3 DNA reads TGTGCCAAGTCACGGGGGGGCACAGATACGCAGTATTTT.

The chain combines TRBV7-9 with TRBJ2-7; D is unresolved. Germline CDR1 is SEHNR and CDR2 is FQNEAQ (reference sequence). The CDR3 sequence is 14 residues long. V lost 8 bases and J lost 3, with 17 bases in between. In DNA, the CDR3 is TGTGCCAGCGGGGAAGGCCATACAATCTACGAGCAGTACTTC. Protein: CASGEGHTIYEQYF.

In nucleotides, the CDR3 is TGCGCCAGCAGCTTGGGTCGATCTGGTGAGCAGTTCTTC. Its protein is CASSLGRSGEQFF. The chain combines TRBV5-1 with TRBJ2-1; no clear D. The V gene's germline CDR1 is SGHRS and CDR2 YFSETQ. This CDR3 has 13 residues. Trimming stripped 0 bases from V and 9 bases from J, with 10 bases between.

The chain couples TRBV7-9 to TRBJ2-7, with D maybe TRBD1 (6 bases). The ends were cut back, 7 bases at V and 5 bases at J, with 21 bases in the middle. The CDR3 has 15 amino acids. The V gene's germline CDR1 is SEHNR and CDR2 FQNEAQ (reference sequence). The chain's CDR3 is CASNSAIQGHHEQYF. CDR3 in DNA: TGTGCCAGCAACTCGGCAATACAGGGTCACCACGAGCAGTACTTC. The full variable domain, with the rest looked up from reference TRBV7-9 and TRBJ2-7, is DTGVSQNPRHKITKRGQNVTFRCDPISEHNRLYWYRQTLGQGPEFLTYFQNEAQLEKSRLLSDRFSAERPKGSFSTLEIQRTEQGDSAMYLCASNSAIQGHHEQYFGPGTRLTVT.

This chain joins TRBV28 and TRBJ1-5, with D possibly being TRBD1 (6 bases). This CDR3 region has 15 residues. Germline V CDR1 and CDR2: MDHEN, SYDVKM. V lost 2 bases and J 3 bases, leaving 11 bases between the germline ends. In nucleotides, the CDR3 is TGTGCCAGCAGTTTAAACCAGGGGTTCAATCAGCCCCAGCATTTT. It yields the protein CASSLNQGFNQPQHF.

The chain joins TRBV18 to TRBJ1-3, with a tentative D call TRBD1 (5 bases). The CDR3 runs to 16 residues. CDR1 is KGHSH, CDR2 LQKENI, per germline. With 3 bases removed from V and 2 bases from J, the gap between germline ends came to 14 bases. The CDR3, as DNA: TGTGCCAGCTCACCTCCTGGGGGTAACGCTGGAAACACCATATATTTT. Protein product: CASSPPGGNAGNTIYF.

The chain uses TRBV7-3 and TRBJ1-5; D is unclear. CDR3 size: 13 residues. The germline V and J ends were trimmed by 2 bases and 5 bases, with 7 bases remaining between them. Germline V gene data show CDR1 as SGHTA and CDR2 as FQGTGA. CDR3 sequence reads: CASSLGFDQPQHF. The CDR3 nucleotides are TGTGCCAGCAGCTTAGGGTTCGATCAGCCCCAGCATTTT.

V gene TRBV5-6 combines with J gene TRBJ1-5, with D perhaps matching TRBD1 (6 bases). The CDR3 runs to 17 residues. V lost 4 bases and J 7 bases, leaving 24 bases between the germline ends. Germline V gives CDR1 SGHDT, CDR2 YYEEEE. The CDR3 loop reads CASSSRGREAWRQPQHF. The CDR3 nucleotides are TGTGCCAGCAGCAGCCGGGGGCGGGAGGCCTGGAGGCAGCCCCAGCATTTT.